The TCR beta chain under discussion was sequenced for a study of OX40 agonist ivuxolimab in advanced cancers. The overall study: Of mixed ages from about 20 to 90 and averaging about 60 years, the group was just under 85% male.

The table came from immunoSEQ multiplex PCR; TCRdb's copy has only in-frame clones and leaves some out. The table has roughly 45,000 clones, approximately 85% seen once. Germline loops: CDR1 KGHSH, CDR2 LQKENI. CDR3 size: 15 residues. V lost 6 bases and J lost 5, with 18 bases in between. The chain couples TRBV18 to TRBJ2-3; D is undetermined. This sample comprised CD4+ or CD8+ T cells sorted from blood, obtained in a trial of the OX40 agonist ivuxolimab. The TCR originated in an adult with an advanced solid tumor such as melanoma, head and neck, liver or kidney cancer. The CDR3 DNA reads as TGTGCCAGCTCTCCGCCCGCTAGAGTGGGAGATACGCAGTATTTT. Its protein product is CASSPPARVGDTQYF.